This T cell receptor beta chain was captured in a study of T cell repertoires in ileal Crohn's disease. Study overall: About half of patients got postoperative therapy: approximately twelve thiopurines, around 20 anti-TNF.

With regard to this clone: Its target is unknown.

Study outcomes and limitations: Sorted CD8 T cells held more high-frequency clones than CD4. Compared with non-smokers, active smokers at surgery showed more clonal expansions.

Here immunoSEQ multiplex PCR was the method, and the copy in TCRdb shows in-frame clones only, minus some. The table has about 16,000 clones, almost 90% seen once; the top ten hold about 6%. Patients were adults with ileal or ileocolonic Crohn's disease needing resection. Looked up from germline, CDR1 is SEHNR and CDR2 is FQNEAQ (reference sequence). CDR3 length: 12 residues. V lost 2 bases and J 7 bases, leaving 8 bases between the germline ends. The chain couples TRBV7-9 to TRBJ1-1; D is unresolved. Sequences were obtained from ileal tissue. The receptor comes from an adult with Crohn's disease. CDR3 DNA: TGTGCCAGCAGCTTACCCCCCTTTGAAGCTTTCTTT. This translates into CASSLPPFEAFF.